These 10 T cell receptor beta chains were sequenced from one sample in a study of human T cells and chemical hapten exposure (dated by TCRdb to about 2021). The intended sense of this specimen's time point label: patch test 2, 6 weeks after DPC sensitization. The treatment or condition label on this specimen signifies: therapeutic diphenylcyclopropenone sensitization with weekly scalp DPC. Library preparation employed RACE. The sequencing machine was a NextSeq 500. The public reads were quality trimmed at Q25 with fastp and then assembled into clones with MiXCR by TCRdb, keeping productive beta chains. Entries are consolidated by CDR3 protein sequence, retaining the most common genes and DNA. Counted in this sample were about 96,000 distinct CDR3 sequences; about 9.6% of them appeared once. The ten largest clones capture 2% to 2.5% of the sample. The specimen comprised whole blood, sampled in connection with sensitization to the hapten diphenylcyclopropenone (DPC). These receptors all stem from a woman aged 40 to 50 with alopecia areata. Some clones in this sample may be carry-over from other donors' samples.

This clonotype has only a few counts. The V call is TRBV7-3, the J call TRBJ2-2; 14 nucleotides agree with TRBD2. From germline, CDR1 is SGHTA and CDR2 FQGTGA. V shed 5 bases, J shed 8 bases, and the junction held 10 bases outside the gene matches. The CDR3 is 17 amino acids. The CDR3 loop is CASSPHGLAGGLGELFF. The CDR3 region has the DNA TGTGCCAGCAGCCCGCACGGACTAGCGGGAGGTTTGGGGGAGCTGTTTTTT.

This clonotype came up a few times. The chain couples TRBV28 to TRBJ1-6; D is uncertain. The CDR3 is 14 amino acids. Germline CDR1 reads MDHEN; CDR2 reads SYDVKM. The ends were cut back, 7 bases at V and 6 bases at J, with 13 bases in the middle. CDR3 in amino acids: CASIYSGGNSPLHF. CDR3 DNA: TGTGCCAGCATCTACTCCGGAGGTAATTCACCCCTCCACTTT.

In this sample, this clonotype turned up a few times. The chain carries TRBV7-2 and TRBJ2-2; 11 nucleotides agree with TRBD1. The CDR3 covers 15 residues. V shed 6 bases and J 5 bases; nucleotides not matched to a gene: 5. Per the germline V gene, CDR1 is SGHTA and CDR2 is FQGNSA. In DNA form, the CDR3 reads TGTGCCAGCAGGCTCGGGACAGGGGGGACCGGGGAGCTGTTTTTT. Amino acid sequence: CASRLGTGGTGELFF.

This clonotype turned up a few times. The chain is built from TRBV7-2 and TRBJ2-5; D gene uncertain. This CDR3 is built from 13 residues. Deletions cut 7 bases from V and 1 base from J, with 10 bases between. Per germline, CDR1 SGHTA and CDR2 FQGNSA. The DNA of the CDR3 is TGTGCCAGCAATGTCTACAGCCAAGAGACCCAGTACTTC. It encodes CASNVYSQETQYF.

This sequence joins TRBV7-2 and TRBJ2-3, with D unclear. Between the trimmed V and J ends, which lost 2 bases and 3 bases, there was a span of 9 bases. This CDR3 spans 14 amino acids. Germline-derived CDR1 and CDR2 are SGHTA and FQGNSA. The CDR3 region has the DNA TGTGCCAGCAGCTTACACTCCGGGACAGATACGCAGTATTTT. It specifies CASSLHSGTDTQYF.

This clonotype was observed many times. This rearrangement joins TRBV20-1 to TRBJ1-6; D call uncertain. Trimming shortened V by 3 bases and J by 5 bases, and 11 bases separated the two germline ends. Germline CDR1 and CDR2: DFQATT and SNEGSKA (reference sequence). The CDR3 length is 14 residues. Here the CDR3 reads CSASVGRNNSPLHF. For the CDR3, the DNA is TGCAGTGCTAGCGTCGGCCGGAATAATTCACCCCTCCACTTT.

This clonotype has a count of ten or more. The rearrangement joins TRBV6-2 or TRBV6-3 to TRBJ2-1; the D gene could be TRBD1 or TRBD2 (5 bases each). Looked up from germline, CDR1 is MNHEY and CDR2 is SVGEGT. V lost 4 bases and J 2 bases, leaving 18 bases between the germline ends. CDR3 length equals 17 residues. The CDR3 nucleotides are TGTGCCAGCAGTTCGCCTTCGGGGCGGGCGGCCTACAATGAGCAGTTCTTC. It codes for CASSSPSGRAAYNEQFF.

The rearrangement joins TRBV5-1 to TRBJ1-2; perhaps TRBD1 as D (5 bases). The ends were cut back, 0 bases at V and 4 bases at J, with 10 bases in the middle. This CDR3 contains 14 residues. Germline-derived CDR1 and CDR2 are SGHRS and YFSETQ. The CDR3 coding sequence is TGCGCCAGCAGCTTGGCCGTCCAGGGCTATGGCTACACCTTC. Its translation is CASSLAVQGYGYTF.

Ten or more counts support this clonotype. The V call is TRBV20-1, the J call TRBJ2-3; 8 bases align to TRBD2. The ends lost 4 bases at V and 2 bases at J; junction bases unmatched: 5. This CDR3 contains 14 residues. The V gene's germline CDR1 is DFQATT and CDR2 SNEGSKA (reference sequence). CDR3 coding DNA: TGCAGTGCTAATATAGCGGGATTCACAGATACGCAGTATTTT. It specifies CSANIAGFTDTQYF.

V is TRBV6-5 and J is TRBJ1-3, with D maybe TRBD1 (5 bases). Trimming left V 5 bases short and J 4 bases short, with 12 bases between. The germline gives CDR1 MNHEY, CDR2 SVGAGI. This CDR3 has 14 residues. The CDR3 here is CASSPYRQGNTIYF. The CDR3 bases are TGTGCCAGCAGTCCTTACCGACAGGGAAACACCATATATTTT.